This T cell receptor beta chain was retrieved from a study of blood T cell repertoires in COVID-19 (TCRdb year 2020). About the investigation overall: The collaborator samples originated in the United States, Italy and Spain and spanned the acute and convalescent phases of COVID-19. The sample metadata nearly always contained a de-identified subject ID, COVID-19 status, age in years and sex. The dataset comprised deeply sampled blood TCRbeta repertoires from subjects exposed to, actively infected with, or recovered from COVID-19. The material from the prospective study consisted of cDNA or gDNA derived from T cells, B-cell-depleted T cells, or PBMCs. Where HLA class I and class II types were available, the types were taken from metadata supplied by the sample provider, not from assay-based typing. Samples came from the ongoing ImmuneRACE study (first 160 participants) plus 1,254 subjects from 6 global collaborators. A freely available public database, intended as a resource for researchers studying the immune response to SARS-CoV-2, is where the repertoires were released.

TCRbeta CDR3 regions were amplified from genomic DNA using the immunoSEQ Assay, a bias-controlled multiplex PCR. The original pipeline was this. The number of nucleated cells in each sample was estimated by amplification of reference gene primers within the assay. To quantify the absolute abundance of each unique TCRbeta CDR3 rearrangement, sequence reads were collapsed and filtered. Productive Simpson clonality was computed per sample as the square root of Simpson's diversity index over productive rearrangements. The table was pulled from immuneACCESS by TCRdb, which kept in-frame rearrangements only. Such tables lose some clones; where checked, under half of the loss comes from unresolved V genes, and the rest has no known cause. The D gene and trimming were derived from the DNA, and the V and J assignments and clone size from that table. The sample profile shows some 130,000 clones; around nine tenths of them were found once. The ten biggest clones cover roughly 4% of the sample.

Trimming accounts for 7 bases at V and 4 bases at J, while the number of junction bases matched to no gene is 14. Inclusive of the bounding cysteine and phenylalanine, the CDR3 is 16 residues long. Just CDR3 DNA is preserved here, 48 bases in frame from base 1. CDR1 and CDR2 are read off the germline V gene (reference sequence) as SGHNT and YYREEE. Concerning this clone: Its antigen is still unknown. No base qualities exist here, and no much larger clone lies one base off it.

What the authors observed across the whole study: The amount of clinical and demographic metadata varied by source and participant and was provided uncurated.

One collaborating source in Seattle enrolled patients while the patients were actively infected and followed the patients over time throughout the course of disease. Collaborating institutions collected whole blood in K2EDTA tubes following their own protocols. Collaborator samples were shipped for TCRbeta analysis as frozen whole blood, isolated PBMCs, or DNA extracted from either sample type. The source is a man aged 60 to 75 with COVID-19, enrolled during active disease. Sequenced sample: peripheral blood. The chain employs TRBV5-4 and TRBJ1-2; 9 bases in the junction line up with TRBD1. This receptor has the CDR3 CASRILPGQGVYGYTF. The sequenced DNA: TGTGCCAGCCGCATTTTGCCGGGACAGGGCGTCTATGGCTACACCTTC.